The 30 T cell receptor beta chains below come from one sample, sequenced in a study of T cells in narcolepsy. The assay was immunoSEQ multiplex PCR, and TCRdb's table has in-frame clones only and misses some. Of about 34,000 clones listed, 70% to 85% are singletons. Material for sequencing was memory (CD45RA-) CD4+ T cells from blood. These receptor sequences come from a human donor in good health.

The chain couples TRBV6-5 to TRBJ1-2; D gene unclear. The germline V and J ends were trimmed by 0 bases and 0 bases, with 11 bases remaining between them. Germline V gives CDR1 MNHEY, CDR2 SVGAGI. This CDR3 spans 16 amino acids. The CDR3 protein is CASSYSKAAANYGYTF. The CDR3 DNA reads as TGTGCCAGCAGTTACTCGAAGGCGGCTGCTAACTATGGCTACACCTTC.

V gene TRBV30 combines with J gene TRBJ2-1; D possibly uses TRBD1 or TRBD2 (5 bases each). V lost 5 bases and J 15 bases, leaving 17 bases between the germline ends. Per germline, CDR1 GTSNPN and CDR2 SVGIG (reference sequence). This CDR3 has 11 residues. The CDR3 loop is CAWERGGLWFF. CDR3 coding DNA: TGTGCCTGGGAGAGGGGCGGCCTCTGGTTCTTC. Variable domain in full (rest from reference TRBV30 and TRBJ2-1): SQTIHQWPATLVQPVGSPLSLECTVEGTSNPNLYWYRQAAGRGLQLLFYSVGIGQISSEVPQNLSASRPQDRQFILSSKKLLLSDSGFYLCAWERGGLWFFGPGTRLTVL.

This clone was seen more than once but under ten times. The V call is TRBV27, the J call TRBJ2-1, with 9 bases lining up with TRBD2. J lost 3 bases, V lost 5 bases, and 14 bases had no gene match. This CDR3 has 18 residues. Germline V CDR1 and CDR2: MNHEY, SMNVEV (reference sequence). In nucleotides, the CDR3 is TGTGCCAGCAGTCCCCCTGATCCGGGACTAGCCGACTACAATGAGCAGTTCTTC. Amino acids: CASSPPDPGLADYNEQFF.

This clone was recorded only once. This chain links TRBV7-3 with TRBJ2-1; D may match TRBD1 or TRBD2 (6 bases each). In germline, CDR1 is SGHTA, CDR2 FQGTGA. Deletions cut 4 bases from V and 9 bases from J, with 13 bases between. The CDR3 consists of 13 residues. CDR3 residues: CASSSRGGGEQFF. The CDR3 DNA reads TGTGCCAGCAGCTCACGAGGGGGAGGTGAGCAGTTCTTC.

This clone is a singleton in its sample. This chain links TRBV5-1 with TRBJ2-1; 13 nucleotides agree with TRBD2. Germline V gene lookup returns CDR1 SGHRS and CDR2 YFSETQ. The CDR3 consists of 17 residues. The V and J ends lost 4 bases and 4 bases, in that order; junction bases with no gene match: 8. The CDR3 region is CASSLALAGGPYNEQFF. In DNA form, the CDR3 reads TGCGCCAGCAGCCTCGCACTAGCGGGGGGGCCTTACAATGAGCAGTTCTTC.

CDR3 region: CASSQGQPNQPQHF. CDR3 DNA: TGTGCCAGCAGCCAAGGACAGCCCAATCAGCCCCAGCATTTT. V usage is TRBV4-2 and J usage is TRBJ1-5, with a possible D match to TRBD1 (5 bases). Trimming cost V 1 base and J 3 bases, with 7 bases left between them. Per the germline V gene, CDR1 is LGHNA and CDR2 is YNFKEQ. This CDR3 comprises 14 residues.

The J gene is TRBJ1-2, the V gene TRBV5-1; TRBD1 aligns across 8 bases. Germline trimming cut 3 bases from V and 1 base from J; bases unmatched to any gene: 11. Germline CDR1 and CDR2: SGHRS and YFSETQ. The CDR3 runs 17 residues. CDR3 in DNA: TGCGCCAGCAGCTCCGGGACAGGAAATCTTGGTAACTATGGCTACACCTTC. Its translation is CASSSGTGNLGNYGYTF.

This rearrangement joins TRBV21-1 to TRBJ1-1; TRBD1, the table's D call, was not compared with the DNA. TRBV21-1 is shown as a pseudogene. The CDR3 has 12 residues. In nucleotides, the CDR3 is TGTGCCAGCACTAAAACAGGGTCAGGAGCTTTCTTT. It encodes CASTKTGSGAFF.

This sequence joins TRBV7-6 and TRBJ2-3, with 9 nucleotides matching TRBD1. The V gene end was trimmed by 5 bases and the J gene end by 1 base; junction bases not matched to a gene: 16. CDR3 length: 19 amino acids. CDR1 is SGHVS and CDR2 is FNYEAQ in the germline V gene. The chain's CDR3 is CASSTPDRGDFSGTDTQYF. CDR3 sequence (DNA): TGTGCCAGCAGCACCCCGGACAGGGGAGATTTTTCGGGCACAGATACGCAGTATTTT. The variable domain in full, with the rest retrieved from reference TRBV7-6 and TRBJ2-3, is GAGVSQSPRYKVTKRGQDVALRCDPISGHVSLYWYRQALGQGPEFLTYFNYEAQQDKSGLPNDRFSAERPEGSISTLTIQRTEQRDSAMYRCASSTPDRGDFSGTDTQYFGPGTRLTVL.

The gene calls are TRBV27 and TRBJ2-3, with TRBD2 matching 13 bases. With 5 bases clipped from V and 2 bases from J, the junction kept 7 bases outside the gene matches. The CDR3 extends over 17 amino acids. The V gene's germline CDR1 is MNHEY and CDR2 SMNVEV (reference sequence). CDR3 region: CASSTRGLAGDTDTQYF. The CDR3 bases are TGTGCCAGCAGTACCCGAGGACTAGCGGGAGACACAGATACGCAGTATTTT.

This clone was detected a few times. This rearrangement joins TRBV6-6 to TRBJ2-2; the D is unclear. CDR1 is MNHNY and CDR2 is SVGAGI in the germline V gene (reference sequence). Trimming removed 4 bases from V and 0 bases from J, with 6 bases in between. The CDR3 has 14 residues. As DNA, the CDR3 is TGTGCCAGCAGTTTGGCGGCGAACACCGGGGAGCTGTTTTTT. Translating it yields CASSLAANTGELFF.

V usage is TRBV7-9 and J usage is TRBJ2-2; no clear D gene. This CDR3 is built from 15 residues. V was pared by 1 base and J by 5 bases, with 11 bases between. Germline CDR1 reads SEHNR; CDR2 reads FQNEAQ (reference sequence). CDR3 sequence (DNA): TGTGCCAGCAGCTTAGATGGCAGAAGTACCGGGGAGCTGTTTTTT. This gives the protein CASSLDGRSTGELFF.

This clone was recorded a few times. The chain is built from TRBV6-1 and TRBJ2-1, with D possibly TRBD1 on 5 matching bases. This CDR3 comprises 13 residues. Germline loops: CDR1 MNHNS, CDR2 SASEGT. V lost 11 bases to trimming and J lost 8 bases, with 19 bases between them. The chain's CDR3 is CAYAQGAKYEQFF. The CDR3 DNA follows: TGTGCCTATGCCCAGGGCGCCAAATATGAGCAGTTCTTC.

The genes are TRBV19 and TRBJ1-1, with D unresolved. Trimming cost V 3 bases and J 5 bases, with 10 bases left between them. Looked up from germline, CDR1 is LNHDA and CDR2 is SQIVND (reference sequence). The CDR3 loop spans 13 amino acids. For the CDR3, the DNA is TGTGCCAGTAGTATCCTGGGCGGAACTGAAGCTTTCTTT. It is translated as CASSILGGTEAFF.

The chain combines TRBV30 with TRBJ2-5, with D possibly being TRBD1 or TRBD2 (5 bases each). Germline V CDR1 and CDR2: GTSNPN, SVGIG (reference sequence). V was clipped by 0 bases and J by 5 bases, with 10 bases between them. This CDR3 region has 13 residues. In nucleotides, the CDR3 is TGTGCCTGGAGTGTACCGGGGACGGAGACCCAGTACTTC. Translated: CAWSVPGTETQYF.

This rearrangement joins TRBV5-8 to TRBJ1-4, with TRBD1 matching 8 bases. Germline values: CDR1 SGHTS, CDR2 YDEGEE. The CDR3 consists of 17 residues. Trimming at V came to 0 bases and at J to 0 bases, leaving 4 bases not matched to a gene. This CDR3 reads CASSLGTGSATNEKLFF. The CDR3 region has the DNA TGTGCCAGCAGCTTGGGGACAGGGTCTGCAACTAATGAAAAACTGTTTTTT.

The rearrangement uses TRBV6-1 and TRBJ1-1; no definite D call. Germline loops: CDR1 MNHNS, CDR2 SASEGT. Trimming pared 7 bases from V and 4 bases from J, leaving 13 bases between. This CDR3 comprises 13 residues. The DNA of the CDR3 is TGTGCCAGCACTATAGATTGGGGCACTGAAGCTTTCTTT. It codes for CASTIDWGTEAFF.

The chain employs TRBV13 and TRBJ2-3; 7 nucleotides align to TRBD2. Unmatched junction bases numbered 7, after V lost 7 bases and J lost 0 bases. Germline V gene data show CDR1 as PRHDT and CDR2 as FYEKMQ (reference sequence). The CDR3 is made up of 15 amino acids. CDR3 bases: TGTGCCAGCATTAGGCGGGAGCGAAGCACAGATACGCAGTATTTT. Encoded protein: CASIRRERSTDTQYF.

The chain has TRBV14 and TRBJ2-7; weak D call: TRBD2 (7 bases). Germline CDR1 and CDR2: SGHDN and FVKESK. The CDR3 runs to 14 residues. Trimming removed 5 bases from V and 0 bases from J, with 11 bases in between. Here the CDR3 reads CASSWGGSSYEQYF. The CDR3 bases are TGTGCCAGCAGCTGGGGGGGCAGCTCCTACGAGCAGTACTTC.

The chain joins TRBV2 to TRBJ2-5, with 9 bases aligning to TRBD1. Germline V CDR1 and CDR2: SNHLY, FYNNEI. Trimming cost V 4 bases and J 6 bases; bases outside gene matches: 3. There are 13 residues in the CDR3. CDR3 region: CASSAGQGQTQYF. The CDR3 nucleotides read TGTGCCAGCAGTGCGGGACAGGGACAGACCCAGTACTTC.

The V gene is TRBV5-1, the J gene TRBJ2-1; tentative D call: TRBD2 (6 bases). CDR1 is SGHRS, CDR2 YFSETQ, per germline. The CDR3 loop spans 16 amino acids. Trimming cost V 3 bases and J 8 bases, with 21 bases left between them. CDR3: CASSSATSWVNDEQFF. The CDR3 DNA sequence: TGCGCCAGCAGCTCGGCCACTAGCTGGGTCAACGATGAGCAGTTCTTC.

J is TRBJ2-2 and V is TRBV4-1, with 7 bases lining up with TRBD1. Losses at the gene ends were 5 bases for V and 5 bases for J; bases not matched to a gene: 14. Germline CDR1 MGHRA, CDR2 YSYEKL. This CDR3 has 17 amino acids. CDR3 loop: CASSKGGAGAMTGELFF. Here the CDR3 DNA reads TGCGCCAGCAGCAAAGGGGGCGCAGGGGCCATGACCGGGGAGCTGTTTTTT.

V and J are TRBV5-1 and TRBJ2-1, with 11 bases lining up with TRBD2. The V gene end was trimmed by 0 bases and the J gene end by 10 bases; junction bases not matched to a gene: 3. Germline V lookup: CDR1 SGHRS, CDR2 YFSETQ. This CDR3 has 14 residues. This CDR3 reads CASSLELAGDEQFF. For the CDR3, the DNA is TGCGCCAGCAGCTTGGAACTAGCGGGAGACGAGCAGTTCTTC.

The V gene is TRBV10-2, the J gene TRBJ2-3; no reliable D call. CDR3 length: 15 residues. Looked up from germline, CDR1 is WSHSY and CDR2 is SAAADI. The V end lost 4 bases, the J end lost 1 base, and 12 bases lay between the germline ends. For the CDR3, the DNA is TGCGCCAGCAGTGGCCTTGGTGTTGGCACAGATACGCAGTATTTT. Protein sequence: CASSGLGVGTDTQYF.

V usage is TRBV18 and J usage is TRBJ2-7, with D possibly TRBD1 on 6 matching bases. This CDR3 comprises 16 residues. Trimming removed 4 bases at V and 5 bases at J, with 21 bases between. CDR1 and CDR2 (germline): KGHSH, LQKENI. Here the CDR3 DNA reads TGTGCCAGCTCACGAACGGGACAAATCGGGGCCCACGAGCAGTACTTC. It translates to CASSRTGQIGAHEQYF.

The chain combines TRBV4-1 with TRBJ2-3; D perhaps matches TRBD1 (5 bases). Germline lookup yields CDR1 MGHRA and CDR2 YSYEKL. Deletions cut 0 bases from V and 1 base from J, with 8 bases between. The CDR3 runs 15 residues. CDR3 sequence: CASSQDPRGTDTQYF. CDR3 in DNA: TGCGCCAGCAGCCAAGATCCCAGGGGCACAGATACGCAGTATTTT.

This clone showed up just a few times. CDR3 in amino acids: CASRPWSNGEAFF. The DNA for the CDR3 is TGTGCCAGCAGACCTTGGTCAAACGGGGAAGCTTTCTTT. The genes are TRBV5-6 and TRBJ1-1; D is unclear. V shed 5 bases and J shed 8 bases, with 16 bases lying between them. Germline CDR1 SGHDT, CDR2 YYEEEE. The CDR3 extends over 13 amino acids.

This chain links TRBV7-9 with TRBJ1-1; 7 positions match TRBD1. J gave up 4 bases and V 1 base, and 3 bases lay outside the gene matches. CDR3 size: 14 residues. CDR1 and CDR2 (germline): SEHNR, FQNEAQ (reference sequence). In DNA form, the CDR3 reads TGTGCCAGCAGCTTAGGGTCAGGGGGCACTGAAGCTTTCTTT. Translated, it gives CASSLGSGGTEAFF.

The chain is built from TRBV4-2 and TRBJ1-5; D is unresolved. The CDR3 is 11 residues long. Trimming removed 6 bases from V and 8 bases from J, with 8 bases in between. The germline V gene encodes CDR1 LGHNA and CDR2 YNFKEQ. DNA of the CDR3: TGTGCCAGCAGGATAATCAAGCCCCAGCATTTT. It specifies CASRIIKPQHF.

In the case of this clone: Other DNA sequences in this sample translate to the same CDR3. This sequence joins TRBV28 and TRBJ2-7; D is possibly TRBD2 (5 bases). Per germline, CDR1 MDHEN and CDR2 SYDVKM. V dropped 6 bases and J dropped 6 bases, with 15 bases sitting between them. The length of the CDR3 is 13 residues. CDR3 sequence: CASRKRGGLEQYF. CDR3 coding DNA: TGTGCCAGCAGGAAAAGAGGTGGACTCGAGCAGTACTTC.